The 13 T cell receptor beta chains given below trace back to one sample, sequenced in a study of molecular identifiers for immune sequencing clone quantification. Using its own MiXCR run on the PCR reads, TCRdb lists one record per CDR3 protein. The data show about 40,000 distinct CDR3 sequences, nearly 25% seen once. The sequencing sample was made of naive CD8+ T cells from blood, with Jurkat cell RNA spiked in. Stated subset: FACS-sorted CD8+CD4-CCR7+CD45RA+ naive T cells. These receptor sequences come from a human donor in good health. Some libraries in this study had Jurkat cell RNA spiked in.

This clonotype was observed many times. V is TRBV6-5 and J is TRBJ2-3; no clear D gene. Germline CDR1 MNHEY, CDR2 SVGAGI. The CDR3 consists of 13 residues. Trimming took off 0 bases at V and 4 bases at J, with 5 bases between the two ends. As DNA, the CDR3 is TGTGCCAGCAGTTACTCGCATCCAGATACGCAGTATTTT. Its protein is CASSYSHPDTQYF.

Many counts were recorded for this clonotype. The gene calls are TRBV20-1 and TRBJ2-1; D might be TRBD2 (7 bases). V lost 0 bases and J lost 3, with 15 bases in between. The CDR3 totals 16 residues. Germline V gene lookup returns CDR1 DFQATT and CDR2 SNEGSKA (reference sequence). CDR3 DNA sequence: TGCAGTGCTAGAGATCTGCGGGGGCCCGACTACAATGAGCAGTTCTTC. Translation: CSARDLRGPDYNEQFF.

This clonotype showed up many times. This chain links TRBV19 with TRBJ1-1; D is perhaps TRBD1 (6 bases). The CDR3 totals 17 residues. V was shortened by 7 bases and J by 4 bases, with 25 bases between the two germline ends. Germline V lookup: CDR1 LNHDA, CDR2 SQIVND (reference sequence). Here the CDR3 DNA reads TGTGCCAGTACCGTCATCGGGGCAGGGGCGGTGACCACTGAAGCTTTCTTT. Translation gives CASTVIGAGAVTTEAFF.

As regards this clonotype: A far larger clone is one nucleotide away, so this likely arose from a read error. The chain couples TRBV9 to TRBJ2-2; D remains ambiguous. CDR3 length: 12 amino acids. The germline V gene has CDR1 SGDLS and CDR2 YYNGEE. As DNA, the CDR3 is TGTGCCAGCAGCCCAAACACCCGGGAGCTGTTTTTT. Translation: CASSPNTRELFF.

This clonotype has at least ten counts. The chain employs TRBV7-9 and TRBJ1-1; D is unclear. V was cut by 4 bases and J by 2 bases, with 8 bases left in between. The CDR3 covers 13 residues. Germline CDR1 reads SEHNR; CDR2 reads FQNEAQ (reference sequence). CDR3 region: CASSYRGNTEAFF. The CDR3 DNA reads as TGTGCCAGCAGCTACAGAGGCAACACTGAAGCTTTCTTT.

This clonotype came up many times. The chain has TRBV5-6 and TRBJ2-7; 8 bases line up with TRBD1. The CDR3 consists of 14 residues. The junction had 9 bases not matched to a gene; V was cut back by 4 bases and J by 6 bases. The germline gives CDR1 SGHDT, CDR2 YYEEEE. CDR3 region: CASSRTGSSAEQYF. CDR3 nucleotide sequence: TGTGCCAGCAGCCGGACAGGGTCGTCGGCCGAGCAGTACTTC.

This clonotype has ten or more counts. This rearrangement joins TRBV30 to TRBJ2-2; perhaps TRBD1 as D (6 bases). The V gene's germline CDR1 is GTSNPN and CDR2 SVGIG (reference sequence). Trimming removed 1 base at V and 6 bases at J, with 12 bases between. CDR3 length: 14 amino acids. CDR3 nucleotide sequence: TGTGCCTGGAGTGCACAGGACAGACCCGGGGAGCTGTTTTTT. It codes for CAWSAQDRPGELFF.

Of note for this clonotype: Germline is not matched at one junction end, which may reflect a read error. CDR3 residues: CASSYLGVPAQETQDF. The DNA of the CDR3 is TGTGCCAGCAGTTACCTGGGTGTTCCGGCCCAAGAGACCCAGGACTTC. This sequence joins TRBV6-2 or TRBV6-3 and TRBJ2-5; D is ambiguous. Germline values: CDR1 MNHEY, CDR2 SVGEGT. The CDR3 is 16 residues long.

This clonotype was detected many times. The chain has TRBV6-6 and TRBJ2-7; TRBD2 agrees at 12 bases. CDR3 length: 12 amino acids. Trimming at V came to 11 bases and at J to 2 bases, leaving 1 base not matched to a gene. CDR1 is MNHNY, CDR2 SVGAGI, per germline (reference sequence). The CDR3: CAPSGRAYEQYF. The CDR3 DNA sequence: TGTGCCCCTAGCGGGAGGGCCTACGAGCAGTACTTC.

This clonotype was observed at least ten times. V and J are TRBV4-3 and TRBJ2-3; D uncertain. V lost 0 bases, J lost 2 bases, and 18 bases lay in between. The CDR3 is made up of 18 amino acids. The germline CDR1 and CDR2 sequences are LGHNA and YSLEER. In nucleotides, the CDR3 is TGCGCCAGCAGCCAAGAAAGAGGCCTAGTAGATCCCACAGATACGCAGTATTTT. As protein: CASSQERGLVDPTDTQYF.

This sequence joins TRBV29-1 and TRBJ2-7; D possibly uses TRBD1 or TRBD2 (5 bases each). Germline V gives CDR1 SQVTM, CDR2 ANQGSEA. V gave up 7 bases and J gave up 6 bases, with 22 bases separating them. The CDR3 covers 14 residues. The CDR3 DNA sequence: TGCAGCGCCGAAGGATGGGGGACCCTCTCCGAGCAGTACTTC. Residues: CSAEGWGTLSEQYF.

This clonotype was counted a few times. The chain employs TRBV5-6 and TRBJ1-1; D unresolved. Germline V CDR1 and CDR2: SGHDT, YYEEEE. The length of the CDR3 is 14 residues. Trimming took off 0 bases at V and 1 base at J, with 7 bases between the two ends. The CDR3 DNA reads TGTGCCAGCAGCTTGGGGCGGGGGAACACTGAAGCTTTCTTT. Translated: CASSLGRGNTEAFF.

A remark on this clonotype: This may arise from a read error, as a much more abundant clone is one base away. The rearrangement uses TRBV27 and TRBJ2-3, with D possibly TRBD1 on 5 matching bases. Germline lookup yields CDR1 MNHEY and CDR2 SMNVEV (reference sequence). The CDR3 has 13 residues. CDR3 sequence (DNA): TGTGCCAGCAGTTTTAGGGGATCAGATACGCGGTATTTT. As protein: CASSFRGSDTRYF.